Presented here are 24 T cell receptor beta chains from one specimen sequenced in a study of regulatory T cells in long-lasting Graves disease. Stated time point: persistent/refractory GD, antithyroid drugs over 5 years with positive TRAb. The TCR library was prepared using RNA isolated from PBMCs. Building the TCR beta libraries relied on iRepertoire HTBI primers, and CDR3 regions underwent Arm-PCR. TCRdb called the multiplex PCR reads again in MiXCR, with one record for every CDR3 protein. The sample yields 400,000 to 600,000 distinct CDR3 sequences, around a fifth seen once. The sequencing used peripheral blood mononuclear cells (PBMCs), collected when the disease was refractory, from a patient treated with antithyroid drugs. Receptors were obtained from a female donor with Graves disease.

This clonotype was observed a single time. J is TRBJ2-5 and V is TRBV7-9, with D unclear. Germline lookup yields CDR1 SEHNR and CDR2 FQNEAQ (reference sequence). Trimming left V 5 bases short and J 2 bases short, with 12 bases between. The CDR3 spans 14 residues. CDR3 DNA: TGTGCCAGCAGCCCCGGACGCCAGCAAGAGACCCAGTACTTC. This encodes CASSPGRQQETQYF.

As regards this clonotype: This may stem from a read error, because a much larger clone lies one nucleotide away. The J gene is TRBJ2-7, the V gene TRBV6-5; 9 nucleotides agree with TRBD2. The CDR3 extends over 17 amino acids. After removal of 4 bases from V and 9 bases from J, the junction contained 19 bases not matched to a gene. Germline assignment: CDR1 MNHEY and CDR2 SVGAGI. The CDR3 protein is CASSSSSSGKFLRGQYF. Here the CDR3 DNA reads TGTGCCAGCAGTTCTTCTTCTAGCGGGAAGTTTCTACGCGGGCAGTACTTC.

This clonotype was counted at least ten times. The chain carries TRBV2 and TRBJ1-1; D might be TRBD1 (5 bases). Germline-derived CDR1 and CDR2 are SNHLY and FYNNEI. The V gene lost 4 bases and the J gene lost 1 base, with 10 bases spanning the gap. CDR3 length: 14 residues. This CDR3 is CASSADIPNTEAFF. The CDR3 region has the DNA TGTGCCAGCAGTGCGGACATCCCGAACACTGAAGCTTTCTTT.

This clonotype was seen a handful of times. The rearrangement joins TRBV20-1 to TRBJ1-1, with D possibly matching TRBD1 (5 bases). The V gene's germline CDR1 is DFQATT and CDR2 SNEGSKA (reference sequence). Trimming cost V 6 bases and J 1 base, with 15 bases left between them. The CDR3 sequence is 14 residues long. This CDR3 is CSARHGAGNTEAFF. The CDR3 nucleotides read TGCAGTGCGAGACACGGGGCTGGGAACACTGAAGCTTTCTTT.

CDR3 DNA sequence: TGTGCCAGCAGCCGGGGACAGCTCAAAGGTTACACCGGGGAGCTGTTTTTT. Protein product: CASSRGQLKGYTGELFF. The V and J genes are TRBV9 and TRBJ2-2, with 7 bases that match TRBD1. CDR3 length equals 17 residues. Germline trimming cut 4 bases from V and 3 bases from J; bases unmatched to any gene: 12. Germline CDR1 and CDR2: SGDLS and YYNGEE.

This clonotype appeared a few times. This sequence may be a read error, since a much larger clone differs from it by one base. This chain joins TRBV7-9 and TRBJ1-5; no clear D. This CDR3 has 13 residues. V lost 6 bases and J lost 4, with 10 bases in between. Germline loops: CDR1 SEHNR, CDR2 FQNEAQ (reference sequence). The CDR3: CASSSDGNQPQHF. As DNA, the CDR3 is TGTGCCAGCAGTTCGGACGGAAATCAGCCCCAGCATTTT.

The table lists this clonotype with a few counts. The chain uses TRBV5-1 and TRBJ1-2, with 9 bases matching TRBD1. V was pared by 4 bases and J by 2 bases, with 6 bases of the junction left unmatched. The CDR3 runs to 15 residues. Germline V gene lookup returns CDR1 SGHRS and CDR2 YFSETQ. The CDR3 here is CASSQTGGDNYGYTF. In nucleotides, the CDR3 is TGCGCCAGCAGCCAGACAGGGGGGGACAACTATGGCTACACCTTC.

The table lists this clonotype with a few counts. The CDR3 protein is CASSYGSGSGTGELFF. As DNA, the CDR3 is TGTGCCAGCAGTTACGGTAGCGGGAGTGGCACCGGGGAGCTGTTTTTT. This chain joins TRBV6-2 or TRBV6-3 and TRBJ2-2, with TRBD2 identical over 9 bases. This CDR3 has 16 residues. Trimming cost V 2 bases and J 4 bases; bases outside gene matches: 5. Germline CDR1 and CDR2: MNHEY and SVGEGT.

This clonotype was observed a few times. The chain joins TRBV7-9 to TRBJ1-4; no reliable D call. The CDR3 covers 16 residues. Germline V gives CDR1 SEHNR, CDR2 FQNEAQ (reference sequence). The V end was cut by 0 bases, the J end by 8 bases, with 16 bases between. The CDR3 spells CASSLALRAAGEKLFF. For the CDR3, the DNA is TGTGCCAGCAGCTTAGCCCTCCGGGCCGCTGGAGAAAAACTGTTTTTT.

The sample holds a few counts of this clonotype. This chain links TRBV10-3 with TRBJ2-5; 16 bases agree with TRBD2. The germline V gene encodes CDR1 ENHRY and CDR2 SYGVKD. The trim removed 10 bases at V and 5 bases at J, leaving 7 bases unmatched. The CDR3 consists of 15 residues. Here the CDR3 reads CATGTSGGGWETQYF. As DNA, the CDR3 is TGTGCCACCGGGACTAGCGGGGGGGGTTGGGAGACCCAGTACTTC.

About this clonotype itself: This clone may be a read error of a much larger clone one base away. This chain connects TRBV12-3 or TRBV12-4 to TRBJ2-3, with 9 bases fitting TRBD2. The CDR3 is 15 amino acids. CDR3 sequence: CASSPRGGRADTQCF. The CDR3 coding sequence is TGTGCCAGCAGTCCAAGGGGCGGGAGGGCAGATACGCAGTGTTTT.

This clonotype was seen only a few times. The chain links TRBV29-1 to TRBJ2-5; D is perhaps TRBD1 or TRBD2 (6 bases each). CDR3 length: 14 residues. Germline V lookup: CDR1 SQVTM, CDR2 ANQGSEA. Trimming removed 8 bases at V and 5 bases at J, with 21 bases between. The CDR3 here is CSLLVGGRRETQYF. The CDR3 DNA reads as TGCAGCCTCCTGGTCGGGGGCCGCCGGGAGACCCAGTACTTC.

The J gene is TRBJ1-1, the V gene TRBV4-1; D ambiguous. CDR1 and CDR2 from the germline V gene are MGHRA and YSYEKL. The CDR3 is 16 amino acids. The germline V and J ends were trimmed by 3 bases and 3 bases, with 17 bases remaining between them. Here the CDR3 reads CASSHFSTALDTEAFF. The CDR3 DNA reads as TGCGCCAGCAGCCACTTCTCGACTGCCCTCGACACTGAAGCTTTCTTT.

This clonotype was picked up many times. This CDR3 reads CASSGGLPRAVYGYTF. DNA of the CDR3: TGTGCCAGCAGTGGAGGACTCCCAAGAGCGGTCTATGGCTACACCTTC. The chain links TRBV6-1 to TRBJ1-2; D not resolved. V lost 4 bases and J lost 4, with 19 bases in between. Germline CDR1 MNHNS, CDR2 SASEGT. The CDR3 is 16 amino acids.

The table lists this clonotype with many counts. The chain employs TRBV29-1 and TRBJ1-2, with D possibly being TRBD1 (5 bases). The germline V and J ends were trimmed by 6 bases and 6 bases, with 17 bases remaining between them. Germline V gene sequence: CDR1 SQVTM, CDR2 ANQGSEA. This CDR3 contains 13 residues. The CDR3 sequence: CSVGSGGTHGYTF. CDR3 bases: TGCAGCGTGGGGTCCGGTGGGACCCATGGCTACACCTTC.

This clonotype was counted many times. The chain has TRBV5-6 and TRBJ2-2, with D possibly TRBD2 on 7 matching bases. Germline-derived CDR1 and CDR2 are SGHDT and YYEEEE. The CDR3 totals 14 residues. With 2 bases removed from V and 6 bases from J, the gap between germline ends came to 11 bases. CDR3 nucleotide sequence: TGTGCCAGCAGCTTAGGGGGGGCGTCCGGGGAGCTGTTTTTT. Translated, it gives CASSLGGASGELFF.

There are many counts of this clonotype. This chain links TRBV6-1 with TRBJ2-7; weak D call: TRBD2 (5 bases). The V end was cut by 5 bases, the J end by 0 bases, with 14 bases between. The CDR3 sequence is 15 residues long. Per the germline V gene, CDR1 is MNHNS and CDR2 is SASEGT. In DNA, the CDR3 is TGTGCCAGCAGTAGCAGGAGGCAGAGCTCCTACGAGCAGTACTTC. Amino acid sequence: CASSSRRQSSYEQYF.

Ten or more counts support this clonotype. Here the CDR3 reads CASSLQGENTEAFF. The DNA of the CDR3 is TGTGCCAGCAGCTTACAGGGGGAGAACACTGAAGCTTTCTTT. This chain connects TRBV7-9 to TRBJ1-1, with 7 bases lining up with TRBD1. The CDR3 sequence is 14 residues long. Germline-derived CDR1 and CDR2 are SEHNR and FQNEAQ (reference sequence). V gave up 2 bases and J gave up 1 base; unmatched junction bases: 1.

A remark on this clonotype: Just one base apart from a much larger clone, this may be a read error. This CDR3 fails to terminate in the conserved phenylalanine or tryptophan, so it likely reflects a read error. This chain joins TRBV5-5 and TRBJ1-1; D remains unclear. Germline CDR1 reads SGHKS; CDR2 reads YYEKEE (reference sequence). The length of the CDR3 is 13 residues. V gave up 4 bases and J gave up 2 bases, with 9 bases separating them. CDR3 region: CASSVGPNTEAFL. In nucleotides, the CDR3 is TGTGCCAGCAGCGTTGGACCTAACACTGAAGCTTTCCTT.

This clonotype was counted ten times or more. J is TRBJ2-5 and V is TRBV11-2; D possibly corresponds to TRBD1 (5 bases). Germline assignment: CDR1 SGHAT and CDR2 FQNNGV. V lost 5 bases to trimming and J lost 8 bases, with 15 bases between them. There are 13 residues in the CDR3. CDR3 region: CASSPPDTRTQYF. The DNA of the CDR3 is TGTGCCAGCAGCCCTCCGGACACGAGAACCCAGTACTTC. Based on the CDR3 plus reference TRBV11-2 and TRBJ2-5, the full variable domain is EAGVAQSPRYKIIEKRQSVAFWCNPISGHATLYWYQQILGQGPKLLIQFQNNGVVDDSQLPKDRFSAERLKGVDSTLKIQPAKLEDSAVYLCASSPPDTRTQYFGPGTRLLVL.

About this clonotype: Possible read error: a much larger clone is one base away. The chain combines TRBV6-1 with TRBJ2-7; 7 bases fit TRBD2. Germline V gene sequence: CDR1 MNHNS, CDR2 SASEGT. The CDR3 contains 15 residues. This chain's CDR3 is CAIGSEGGHPYEQCF. Written as DNA, the CDR3 is TGTGCCATCGGCTCTGAGGGAGGGCACCCTTACGAGCAGTGCTTC.

This chain connects TRBV19 to TRBJ2-7; D unclear. Germline V CDR1 and CDR2: LNHDA, SQIVND (reference sequence). V lost 1 base and J 2 bases, leaving 12 bases between the germline ends. The CDR3 loop spans 15 amino acids. The CDR3: CASSIAAFGAYEQYF. CDR3 nucleotides: TGTGCCAGTAGTATAGCTGCGTTTGGAGCCTACGAGCAGTACTTC.

In the case of this clonotype: At one boundary the junction diverges from the germline segment, which might be a read error. V is TRBV19 and J is TRBJ2-1; D not certain. CDR3 size: 11 residues. Germline V gives CDR1 LNHDA, CDR2 SQIVND (reference sequence). The CDR3 DNA reads TGTGCCAGTAGTATCCCCGGAAAGTGGCTCTTC. Its translation: CASSIPGKWLF.

The chain joins TRBV7-2 to TRBJ2-5, with 7 bases lining up with TRBD2. The CDR3 has 16 amino acids. Looked up from germline, CDR1 is SGHTA and CDR2 is FQGNSA. With V trimmed by 6 bases and J by 4 bases, 14 bases remained unmatched. The CDR3 is CASSYSPAGTRETQYF. CDR3 sequence (DNA): TGTGCCAGCAGTTACTCACCAGCGGGGACTCGAGAGACCCAGTACTTC.